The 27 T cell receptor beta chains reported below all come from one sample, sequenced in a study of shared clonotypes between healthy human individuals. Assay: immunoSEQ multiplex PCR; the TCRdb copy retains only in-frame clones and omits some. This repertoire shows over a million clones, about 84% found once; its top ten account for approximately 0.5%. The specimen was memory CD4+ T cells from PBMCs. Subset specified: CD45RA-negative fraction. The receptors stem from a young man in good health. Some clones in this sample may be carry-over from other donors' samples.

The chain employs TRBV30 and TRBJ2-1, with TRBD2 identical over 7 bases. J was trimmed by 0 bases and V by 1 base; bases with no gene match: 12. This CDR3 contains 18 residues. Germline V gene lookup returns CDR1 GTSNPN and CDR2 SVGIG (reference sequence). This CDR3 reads CAWSAGLSSGRSYNEQFF. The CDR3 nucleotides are TGTGCCTGGAGTGCCGGCTTATCTAGCGGACGCTCCTACAATGAGCAGTTCTTC.

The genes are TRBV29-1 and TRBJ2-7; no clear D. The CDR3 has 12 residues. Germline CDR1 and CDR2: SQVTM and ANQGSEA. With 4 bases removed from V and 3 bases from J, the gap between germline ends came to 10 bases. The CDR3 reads CSVGHSFYEQYF. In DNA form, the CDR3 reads TGCAGCGTTGGTCACAGCTTCTACGAGCAGTACTTC.

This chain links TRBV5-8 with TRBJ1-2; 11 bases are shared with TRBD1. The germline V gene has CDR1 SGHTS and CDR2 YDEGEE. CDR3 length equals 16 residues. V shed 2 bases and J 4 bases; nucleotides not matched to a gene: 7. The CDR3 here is CASSFWTGGVGYGYTF. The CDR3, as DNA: TGTGCCAGCAGCTTCTGGACAGGGGGCGTCGGCTATGGCTACACCTTC.

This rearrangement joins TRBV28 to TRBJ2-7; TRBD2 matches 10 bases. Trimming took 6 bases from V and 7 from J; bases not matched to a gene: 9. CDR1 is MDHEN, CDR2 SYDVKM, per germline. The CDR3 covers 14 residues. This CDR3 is CASSSSGRAGEQYF. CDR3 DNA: TGTGCCAGCAGCTCCAGCGGGAGGGCAGGGGAGCAGTACTTC.

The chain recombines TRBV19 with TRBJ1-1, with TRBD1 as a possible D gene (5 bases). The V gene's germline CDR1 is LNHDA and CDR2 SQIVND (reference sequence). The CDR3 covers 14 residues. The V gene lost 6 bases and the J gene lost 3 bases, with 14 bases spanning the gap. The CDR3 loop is CASSYQGGYTEAFF. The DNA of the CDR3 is TGTGCCAGTAGCTATCAGGGTGGGTACACTGAAGCTTTCTTT.

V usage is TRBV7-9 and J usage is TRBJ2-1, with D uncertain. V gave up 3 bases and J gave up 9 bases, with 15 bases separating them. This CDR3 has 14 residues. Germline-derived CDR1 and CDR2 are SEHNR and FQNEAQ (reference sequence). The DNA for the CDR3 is TGTGCCAGCAGCTTGGTAGCCCACCACCCTGAGCAGTTCTTC. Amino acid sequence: CASSLVAHHPEQFF.

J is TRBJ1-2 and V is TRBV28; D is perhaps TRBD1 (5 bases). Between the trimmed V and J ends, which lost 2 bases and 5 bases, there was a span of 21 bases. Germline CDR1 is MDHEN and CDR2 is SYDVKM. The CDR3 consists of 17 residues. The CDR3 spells CASSLPLGQGGGYGYTF. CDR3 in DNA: TGTGCCAGCAGTTTACCCCTCGGGCAGGGAGGTGGTTATGGCTACACCTTC.

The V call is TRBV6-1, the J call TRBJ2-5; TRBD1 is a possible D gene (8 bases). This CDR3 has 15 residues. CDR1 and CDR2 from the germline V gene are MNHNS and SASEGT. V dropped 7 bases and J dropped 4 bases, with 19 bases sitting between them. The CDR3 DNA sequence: TGTGCCAGCACCCCCCGGACAGGGAGGGGAGAGACCCAGTACTTC. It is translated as CASTPRTGRGETQYF.

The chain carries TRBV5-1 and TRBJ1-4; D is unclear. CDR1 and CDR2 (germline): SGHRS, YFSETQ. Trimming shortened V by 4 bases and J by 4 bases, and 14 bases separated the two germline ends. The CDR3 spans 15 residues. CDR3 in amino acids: CASSLSPGINEKLFF. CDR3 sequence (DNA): TGCGCCAGCAGCCTCTCCCCCGGGATTAATGAAAAACTGTTTTTT.

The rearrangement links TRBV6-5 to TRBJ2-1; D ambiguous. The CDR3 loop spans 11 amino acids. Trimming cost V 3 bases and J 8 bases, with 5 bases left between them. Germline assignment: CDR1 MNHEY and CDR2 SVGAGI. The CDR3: CASSYQYEQFF. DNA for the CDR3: TGTGCCAGCAGTTATCAGTATGAGCAGTTCTTC.

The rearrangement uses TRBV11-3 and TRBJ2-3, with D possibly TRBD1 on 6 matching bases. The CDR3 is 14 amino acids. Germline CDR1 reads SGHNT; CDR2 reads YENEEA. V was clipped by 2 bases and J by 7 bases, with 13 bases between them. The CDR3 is CASSLRGSGHTQYF. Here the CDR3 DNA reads TGTGCCAGCAGCTTAAGGGGGAGTGGGCATACGCAGTATTTT.

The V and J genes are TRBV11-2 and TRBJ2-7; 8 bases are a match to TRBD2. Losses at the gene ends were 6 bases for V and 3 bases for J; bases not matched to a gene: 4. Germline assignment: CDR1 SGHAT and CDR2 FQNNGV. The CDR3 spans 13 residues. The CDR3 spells CASRPSGLYEQYF. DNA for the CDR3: TGTGCCAGCAGGCCTAGCGGGCTCTACGAGCAGTACTTC.

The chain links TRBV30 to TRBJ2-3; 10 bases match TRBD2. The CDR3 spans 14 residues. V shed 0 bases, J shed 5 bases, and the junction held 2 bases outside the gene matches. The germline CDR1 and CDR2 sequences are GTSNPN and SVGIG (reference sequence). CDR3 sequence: CAWSVSSGRDTQYF. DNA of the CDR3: TGTGCCTGGAGTGTCTCTAGCGGGAGAGATACGCAGTATTTT.

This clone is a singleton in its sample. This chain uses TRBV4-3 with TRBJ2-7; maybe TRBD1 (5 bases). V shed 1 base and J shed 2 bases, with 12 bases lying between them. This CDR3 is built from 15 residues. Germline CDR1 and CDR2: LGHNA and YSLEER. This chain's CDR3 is CASSQALRAPYEQYF. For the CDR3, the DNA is TGCGCCAGCAGCCAAGCTCTCAGGGCCCCCTACGAGCAGTACTTC.

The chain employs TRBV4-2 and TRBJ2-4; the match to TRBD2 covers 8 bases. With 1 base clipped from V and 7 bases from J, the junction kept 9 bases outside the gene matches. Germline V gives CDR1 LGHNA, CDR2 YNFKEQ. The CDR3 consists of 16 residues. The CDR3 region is CASSQVSNGGRNIQYF. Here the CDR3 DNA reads TGTGCCAGCAGCCAAGTTTCAAATGGCGGGAGGAACATTCAGTACTTC.

The CDR3 DNA follows: TGCAGTGCCCCCGGAACGCGTGAGCAGTTCTTC. It specifies CSAPGTREQFF. The chain employs TRBV20-1 and TRBJ2-1, with D hard to call. The CDR3 loop spans 11 amino acids. V was pared by 6 bases and J by 9 bases, with 12 bases between. Germline CDR1 DFQATT, CDR2 SNEGSKA (reference sequence).

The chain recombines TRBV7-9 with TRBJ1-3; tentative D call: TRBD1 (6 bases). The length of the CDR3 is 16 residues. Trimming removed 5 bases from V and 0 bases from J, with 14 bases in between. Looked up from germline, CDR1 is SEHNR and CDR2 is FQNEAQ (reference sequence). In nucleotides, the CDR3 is TGTGCCAGCAGCCCCGGGGGCCTCTTCTCTGGAAACACCATATATTTT. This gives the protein CASSPGGLFSGNTIYF.

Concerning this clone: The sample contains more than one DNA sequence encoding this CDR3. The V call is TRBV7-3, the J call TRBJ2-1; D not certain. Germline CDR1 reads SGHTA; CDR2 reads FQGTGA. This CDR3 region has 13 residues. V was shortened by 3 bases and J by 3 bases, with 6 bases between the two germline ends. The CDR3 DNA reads TGTGCCAGCAGCTTGAGTCGCTACAATGAGCAGTTCTTC. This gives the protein CASSLSRYNEQFF. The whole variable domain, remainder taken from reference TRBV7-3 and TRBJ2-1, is GAGVSQTPSNKVTEKGKYVELRCDPISGHTALYWYRQSLGQGPEFLIYFQGTGAADDSGLPNDRFFAVRPEGSVSTLKIQRTERGDSAVYLCASSLSRYNEQFFGPGTRLTVL.

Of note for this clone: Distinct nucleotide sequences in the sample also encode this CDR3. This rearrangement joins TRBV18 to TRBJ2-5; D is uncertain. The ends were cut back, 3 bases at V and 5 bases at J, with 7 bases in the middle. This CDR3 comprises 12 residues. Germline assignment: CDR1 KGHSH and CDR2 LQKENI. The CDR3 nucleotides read TGTGCCAGCTCACCCCCCTCGGAGACCCAGTACTTC. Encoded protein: CASSPPSETQYF.

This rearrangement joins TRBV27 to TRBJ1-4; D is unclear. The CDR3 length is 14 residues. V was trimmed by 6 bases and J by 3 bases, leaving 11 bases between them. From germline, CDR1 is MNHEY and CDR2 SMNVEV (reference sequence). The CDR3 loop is CASRNLYSNEKLFF. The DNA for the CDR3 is TGTGCCAGCAGAAACCTCTACTCTAATGAAAAACTGTTTTTT.

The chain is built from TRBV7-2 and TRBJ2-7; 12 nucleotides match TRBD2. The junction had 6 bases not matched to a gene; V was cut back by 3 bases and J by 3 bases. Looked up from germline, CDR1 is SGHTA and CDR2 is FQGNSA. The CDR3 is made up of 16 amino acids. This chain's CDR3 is CASSFPTSGSRYEQYF. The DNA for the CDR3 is TGTGCCAGCAGCTTTCCGACTAGCGGGAGTCGCTACGAGCAGTACTTC.

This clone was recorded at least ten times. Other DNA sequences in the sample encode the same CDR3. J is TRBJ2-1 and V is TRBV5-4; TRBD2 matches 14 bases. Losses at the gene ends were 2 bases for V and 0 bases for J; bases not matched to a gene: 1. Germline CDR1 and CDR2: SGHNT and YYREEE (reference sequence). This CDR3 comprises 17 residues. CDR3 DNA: TGTGCCAGCAGCTTAGGGACTAGCGGGAGCTCCTACAATGAGCAGTTCTTC. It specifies CASSLGTSGSSYNEQFF.

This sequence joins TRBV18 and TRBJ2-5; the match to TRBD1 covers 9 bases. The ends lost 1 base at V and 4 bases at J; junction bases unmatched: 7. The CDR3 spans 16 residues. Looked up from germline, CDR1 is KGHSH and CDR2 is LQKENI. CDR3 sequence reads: CASSPQTGGSGETQYF. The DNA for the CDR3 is TGTGCCAGCTCACCACAAACAGGGGGCTCTGGAGAGACCCAGTACTTC.

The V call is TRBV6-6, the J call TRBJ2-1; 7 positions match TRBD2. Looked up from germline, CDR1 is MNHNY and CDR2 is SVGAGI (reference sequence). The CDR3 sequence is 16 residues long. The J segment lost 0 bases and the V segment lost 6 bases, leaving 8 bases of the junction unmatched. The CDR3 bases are TGTGCCAGCAGCAATAGCGGGTCCGGCTCCTACAATGAGCAGTTCTTC. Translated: CASSNSGSGSYNEQFF.

DNA of the CDR3: TGCGCCAGCAGCTTGGAACTACCCGGGGGCATTCAGTACTTC. The encoded protein is CASSLELPGGIQYF. The chain carries TRBV5-1 and TRBJ2-4, with a weak D call TRBD2 (6 bases). Deletions cut 0 bases from V and 9 bases from J, with 13 bases between. Germline CDR1 is SGHRS and CDR2 is YFSETQ. The CDR3 runs 14 residues.

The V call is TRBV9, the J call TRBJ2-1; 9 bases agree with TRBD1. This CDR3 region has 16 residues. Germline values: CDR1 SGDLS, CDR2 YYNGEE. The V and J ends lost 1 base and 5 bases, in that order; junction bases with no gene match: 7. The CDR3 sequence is CASSVKGQGLNNEQFF. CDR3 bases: TGTGCCAGCAGCGTAAAGGGACAGGGACTTAACAATGAGCAGTTCTTC.

The CDR3 region has the DNA TGTGCCAGCAGGGTAGAGACATACACCGGGGAGCTGTTTTTT. Protein product: CASRVETYTGELFF. The chain has TRBV2 and TRBJ2-2; D is uncertain. There are 14 residues in the CDR3. Germline loops: CDR1 SNHLY, CDR2 FYNNEI. V was clipped by 6 bases and J by 3 bases, with 11 bases between them. The full variable domain, in which reference TRBV2 and TRBJ2-2 provide the parts outside the CDR3, is EPEVTQTPSHQVTQMGQEVILRCVPISNHLYFYWYRQILGQKVEFLVSFYNNEISEKSEIFDDQFSVERPDGSNFTLKIRSTKLEDSAMYFCASRVETYTGELFFGEGSRLTVL.